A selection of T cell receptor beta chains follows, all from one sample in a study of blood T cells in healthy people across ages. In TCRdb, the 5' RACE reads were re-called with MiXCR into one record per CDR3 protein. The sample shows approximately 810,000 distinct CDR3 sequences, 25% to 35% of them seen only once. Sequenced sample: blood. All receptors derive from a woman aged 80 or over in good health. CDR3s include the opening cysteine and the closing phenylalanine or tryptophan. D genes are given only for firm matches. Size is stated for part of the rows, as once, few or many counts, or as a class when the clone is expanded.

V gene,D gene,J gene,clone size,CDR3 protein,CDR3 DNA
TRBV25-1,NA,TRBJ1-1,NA,CASSAPGRHTEAFF,TGTGCCAGCAGTGCTCCAGGGCGACACACTGAAGCTTTCTTT
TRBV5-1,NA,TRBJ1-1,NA,CASSSDSFEAFF,TGCGCCAGCAGCTCTGACAGCTTTGAAGCTTTCTTT
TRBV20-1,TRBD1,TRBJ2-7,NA,CSASWLYRGESYEQYF,TGCAGTGCTAGCTGGTTGTACAGGGGGGAATCCTACGAGCAGTACTTC
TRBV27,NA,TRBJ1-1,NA,CASSLNRVGTEAFF,TGTGCCAGCAGTTTAAACAGGGTGGGCACTGAAGCTTTCTTT
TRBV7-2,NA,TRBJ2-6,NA,CASSRRQGISEANVLTF,TGTGCCAGCAGCCGCCGGCAGGGCATATCTGAGGCCAACGTCCTGACTTTC
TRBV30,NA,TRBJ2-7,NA,CASAGLTYEQYF,TGTGCCAGCGCGGGACTGACCTACGAGCAGTACTTC
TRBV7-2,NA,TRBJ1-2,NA,CASSLAREKGGYTF,TGTGCCAGCAGCTTAGCCCGGGAGAAAGGTGGCTACACCTTC
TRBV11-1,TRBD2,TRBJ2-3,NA,CASSERLAGGLDTQYF,TGTGCCAGCAGCGAAAGACTAGCGGGGGGCCTGGATACGCAGTATTTT
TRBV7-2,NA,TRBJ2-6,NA,CASSKSSSSLTNVLTF,TGTGCCAGCAGCAAGAGCTCCTCCTCTCTGACCAACGTCCTGACTTTC
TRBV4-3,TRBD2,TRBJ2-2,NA,CASSQRHGLADPGGELFF,TGCGCCAGCAGCCAGAGGCACGGACTAGCGGACCCAGGCGGGGAGCTGTTTTTT
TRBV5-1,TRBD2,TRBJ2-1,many,CASSLPGLARNEQFF,TGCGCCAGCAGCCTACCGGGACTAGCTCGAAATGAGCAGTTCTTC
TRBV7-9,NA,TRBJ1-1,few,CASSFARAMNTEAFF,TGTGCCAGCAGCTTTGCCAGGGCGATGAACACTGAAGCTTTCTTT
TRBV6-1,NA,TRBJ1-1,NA,CASSAQGVGTEAFF,TGTGCCAGCAGTGCGCAGGGCGTTGGCACTGAAGCTTTCTTT
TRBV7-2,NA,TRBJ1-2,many,CASSLVGNYGYTF,TGTGCCAGCAGCTTAGTAGGGAACTATGGCTACACCTTC
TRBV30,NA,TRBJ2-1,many,CAWSDRRQNEQFF,TGTGCCTGGAGTGATCGTCGCCAGAATGAGCAGTTCTTC
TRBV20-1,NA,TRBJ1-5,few,CSARKQNQPQHF,TGCAGTGCTAGAAAACAGAATCAGCCCCAGCATTTT
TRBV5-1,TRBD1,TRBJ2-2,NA,CASSMTGGDTGELFF,TGCGCCAGCAGCATGACAGGGGGCGACACCGGGGAGCTGTTTTTT
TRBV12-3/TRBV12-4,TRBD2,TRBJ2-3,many,CASSRGGPGTDTQYF,TGTGCCAGCAGTCGGGGGGGCCCGGGTACAGATACGCAGTATTTT
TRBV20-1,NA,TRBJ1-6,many,CSARASDTSYNSPLHF,TGCAGTGCTAGAGCTAGCGACACCTCCTATAATTCACCCCTCCACTTT
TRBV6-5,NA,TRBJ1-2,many,CASTTGGDYGYTF,TGTGCCAGCACCACAGGTGGTGACTATGGCTACACCTTC
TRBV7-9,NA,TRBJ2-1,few,CASSLARGAPHNEQFF,TGTGCCAGCAGCTTAGCCCGGGGGGCCCCCCACAATGAGCAGTTCTTC
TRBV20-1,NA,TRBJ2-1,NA,CSALVRGGASYNEQFF,TGCAGTGCGCTGGTCCGTGGGGGGGCGTCCTACAATGAGCAGTTCTTC
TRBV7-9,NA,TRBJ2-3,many,CASSLYSRTDTQYF,TGTGCCAGCAGCTTATACTCCCGCACAGATACGCAGTATTTT
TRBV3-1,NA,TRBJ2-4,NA,CASSLTRGAGQYF,TGTGCCAGCAGCCTGACTCGGGGGGCCGGTCAGTACTTC
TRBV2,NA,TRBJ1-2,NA,CASSEEGSTNYGYTF,TGTGCCAGCAGTGAAGAAGGGTCTACTAACTATGGCTACACCTTC
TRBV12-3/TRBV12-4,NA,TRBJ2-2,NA,CASSLPVTGELFF,TGTGCCAGCAGTTTACCAGTCACCGGGGAGCTGTTTTTT
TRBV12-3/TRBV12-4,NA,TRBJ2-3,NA,CASGVRADMQYF,TGTGCCAGCGGAGTCAGAGCAGATATGCAATATTTT
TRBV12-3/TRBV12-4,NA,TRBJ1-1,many,CASSLHQAGTEAFF,TGTGCCAGCAGTCTTCACCAAGCGGGCACTGAAGCTTTCTTT
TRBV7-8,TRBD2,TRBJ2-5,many,CASRRLAGGPQETQYF,TGTGCCAGCAGGCGATTAGCGGGGGGTCCTCAAGAGACCCAGTACTTC